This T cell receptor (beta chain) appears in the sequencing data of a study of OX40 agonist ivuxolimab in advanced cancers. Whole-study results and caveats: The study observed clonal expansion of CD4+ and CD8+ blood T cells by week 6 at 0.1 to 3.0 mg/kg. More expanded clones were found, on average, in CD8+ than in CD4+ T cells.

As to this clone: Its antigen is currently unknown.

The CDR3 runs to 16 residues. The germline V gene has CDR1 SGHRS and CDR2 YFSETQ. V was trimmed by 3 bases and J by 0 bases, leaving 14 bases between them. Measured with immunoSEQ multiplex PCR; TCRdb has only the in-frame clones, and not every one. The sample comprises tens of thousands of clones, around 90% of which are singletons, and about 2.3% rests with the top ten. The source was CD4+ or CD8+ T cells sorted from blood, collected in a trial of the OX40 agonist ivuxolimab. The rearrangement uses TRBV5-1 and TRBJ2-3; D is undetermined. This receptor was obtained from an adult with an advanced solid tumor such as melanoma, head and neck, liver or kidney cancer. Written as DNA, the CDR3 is TGCGCCAGCAGCTCTGGGGTGGGGTTGAGCACAGATACGCAGTATTTT. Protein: CASSSGVGLSTDTQYF.